The sequence of this TCR beta chain was determined in a study of T-cell reconstitution after alpha-beta-depleted transplantation in children. Whole-study findings and limits: Several patients had high TCRbeta diversity at day 60; it came from surviving recipient T cells and thymic progenitors. Several hundred graft clones that had expanded were reportedly the source of alpha-beta T cells about two months after transplant. The main origin of T-cell counts and diversity one year after transplant was newly produced T cells.

This clonotype was detected ten times or more. Its specificity is not known. With 3 bases removed from V and 5 bases from J, the gap between germline ends came to 12 bases. The CDR3 is 13 residues long. Per the germline V gene, CDR1 is SQVTM and CDR2 is ANQGSEA. Unique molecular identifiers were built into the TCRbeta library. Each CDR3 protein gets one entry after TCRdb re-called the PCR reads with MiXCR. The sample has hundreds of thousands of distinct CDR3 sequences, about 12% seen once. The receptor's source is a girl aged 2 to 10 with congenital amegakaryocytic thrombocytopenia, due to receive a stem cell transplant. Specimen: PBMCs, collected before TCRalphabeta/CD19-depleted stem cell transplant. This chain connects TRBV29-1 to TRBJ2-3, with D tentatively TRBD2 (5 bases). CDR3 protein: CSVEPWEKDTQYF. As DNA, the CDR3 is TGCAGCGTTGAGCCGTGGGAGAAAGATACGCAGTATTTT.